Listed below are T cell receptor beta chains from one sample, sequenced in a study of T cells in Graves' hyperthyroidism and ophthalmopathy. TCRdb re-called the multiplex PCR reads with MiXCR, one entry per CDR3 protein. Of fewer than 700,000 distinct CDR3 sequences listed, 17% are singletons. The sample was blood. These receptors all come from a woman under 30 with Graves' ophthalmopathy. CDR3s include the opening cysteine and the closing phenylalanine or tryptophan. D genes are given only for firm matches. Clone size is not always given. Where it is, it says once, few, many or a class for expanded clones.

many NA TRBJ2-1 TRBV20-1 TGCAGTGTAGGACTACCCTACAATGAGCAGTTCTTC CSVGLPYNEQFF
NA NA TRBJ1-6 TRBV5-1 TGCGCCAGCAGCCTGGACGGACGAGGGAATTCACCCCTCCACTTT CASSLDGRGNSPLHF
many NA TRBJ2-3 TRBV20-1 TGCAGTGCTAGTGAAGGGGGGGGCCATACAGATACGCAGTATTTT CSASEGGGHTDTQYF
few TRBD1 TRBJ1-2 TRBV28 TGTGCCAGCAGTTGGTCGACAGGGTATGGCTACACCTTC CASSWSTGYGYTF
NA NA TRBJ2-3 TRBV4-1 TGCGCCAGCAGCCAAGGTCCAACAGATACGCAGTATTTT CASSQGPTDTQYF
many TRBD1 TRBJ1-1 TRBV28 TGTGCCAGCAGGCCACGGGACAGGGACATTCATGAAGCTTTCTTT CASRPRDRDIHEAFF
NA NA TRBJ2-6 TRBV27 TGTGCCAGCAGTTTAGGACCTCCCCTCTCTGGGGCCAACGTCCTGACTTTC CASSLGPPLSGANVLTF
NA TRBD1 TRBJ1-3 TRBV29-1 TGCAGCTACCGACAGGGTGCAAACACCATATATTTT CSYRQGANTIYF
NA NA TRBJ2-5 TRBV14 TGTGCCAGCAGCCATTTTGAAGGGTTTGGAGAGACCCAGTACTTC CASSHFEGFGETQYF
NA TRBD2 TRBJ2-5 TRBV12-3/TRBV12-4 TGTGCCAGCATAAATAGCGGGGCCGAAGAGACCCAGTACTTC CASINSGAEETQYF
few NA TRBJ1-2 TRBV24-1 TGTGCCACCAGTGATTGGTCGGGGGCTGGCTACACCTTC CATSDWSGAGYTF
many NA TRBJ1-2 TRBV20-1 TGCAGCACTTCCTATGGCTACACCTTC CSTSYGYTF
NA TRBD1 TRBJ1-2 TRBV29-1 TGCAGCGTCGAAGGTGACAGGGACTATGGCTACACCTTC CSVEGDRDYGYTF
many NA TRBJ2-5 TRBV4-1 TGCGCCAGCAGCCAAGATCAGTTGGCAGATCAAGAGACCCAGTACTTC CASSQDQLADQETQYF
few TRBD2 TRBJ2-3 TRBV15 TGTGCCACCAGCAGACCGTCTAGCGGGGGCCATACGCAGTATTTT CATSRPSSGGHTQYF
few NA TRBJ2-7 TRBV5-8 TGTGCCAGCAGCCCCCGGACAGAGCCCTACGAGCAGTACTTC CASSPRTEPYEQYF
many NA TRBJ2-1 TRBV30 TGTGCCTGGAGGAGCGGAGCCGGGAATGAGCAGTTCTTC CAWRSGAGNEQFF
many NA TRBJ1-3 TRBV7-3 TGTGCCAGCAGCTTAGGGCCAGGGTCTGGAAACACCATATATTTT CASSLGPGSGNTIYF
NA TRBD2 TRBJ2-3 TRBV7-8 TGTGCCAGCAGCCATACTAGCGGGAGTGGGACGCAGTATTTT CASSHTSGSGTQYF
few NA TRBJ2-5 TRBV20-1 TGCAGTGCTTACCCAGAAGAGACCCAGTACTTC CSAYPEETQYF
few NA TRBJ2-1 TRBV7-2 TGTGCCAGCAGCTTTCTTGCAGGGAGCAATGAGCAGTTCTTC CASSFLAGSNEQFF
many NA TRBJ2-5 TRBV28 TGTGCCAGCACCCCAGGGACCCAAGAGACCCAGTACTTC CASTPGTQETQYF
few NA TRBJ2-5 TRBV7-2 TGTGCCAGCAGCTTAGGAGAGGTCCGAGGGACCCAGTACTTC CASSLGEVRGTQYF
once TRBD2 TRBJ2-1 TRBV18 TGTACCAGCTCACCACCTAAGGGGAGCGGGAGCCCCTACAATGAGCAGTTCTTC CTSSPPKGSGSPYNEQFF
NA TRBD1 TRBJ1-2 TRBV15 TGTGCCACCAGCAGCGCCTGGGACAGGTCTATCTATGGCTACACCTTC CATSSAWDRSIYGYTF
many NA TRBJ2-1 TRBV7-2 TGTGCCAGCAGCACCCGCCCCCACCGGGTATCGGTCTACAATGAGCAGTTCTTC CASSTRPHRVSVYNEQFF
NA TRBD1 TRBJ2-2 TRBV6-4 TGTGCCAGCAGGGCTGGGACAGGTCAAACCGGGGAGCTGTTTTTT CASRAGTGQTGELFF
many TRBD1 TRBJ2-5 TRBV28 TGTGCCAGCAGCACAGGGGGAGTTACCCAGTACTTC CASSTGGVTQYF
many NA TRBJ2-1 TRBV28 TGTGCCAGCAGTCGAGAGAGCTACAATGAGCAGTTCTTC CASSRESYNEQFF
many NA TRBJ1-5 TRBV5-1 TGCGCCAGCAGCCTCTCCGGGGGGGCGAACCAGCCCCAGCATTTT CASSLSGGANQPQHF
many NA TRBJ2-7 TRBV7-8 TGTGCCAGCAGTAAGGAGATGGGCCATCCCTTACCCTACGAGCAGTACTTC CASSKEMGHPLPYEQYF
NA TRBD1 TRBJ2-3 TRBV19 TGTGCCAGTAGAGGGACAGGGGGCGTCACAGATACGCAGTATTTT CASRGTGGVTDTQYF